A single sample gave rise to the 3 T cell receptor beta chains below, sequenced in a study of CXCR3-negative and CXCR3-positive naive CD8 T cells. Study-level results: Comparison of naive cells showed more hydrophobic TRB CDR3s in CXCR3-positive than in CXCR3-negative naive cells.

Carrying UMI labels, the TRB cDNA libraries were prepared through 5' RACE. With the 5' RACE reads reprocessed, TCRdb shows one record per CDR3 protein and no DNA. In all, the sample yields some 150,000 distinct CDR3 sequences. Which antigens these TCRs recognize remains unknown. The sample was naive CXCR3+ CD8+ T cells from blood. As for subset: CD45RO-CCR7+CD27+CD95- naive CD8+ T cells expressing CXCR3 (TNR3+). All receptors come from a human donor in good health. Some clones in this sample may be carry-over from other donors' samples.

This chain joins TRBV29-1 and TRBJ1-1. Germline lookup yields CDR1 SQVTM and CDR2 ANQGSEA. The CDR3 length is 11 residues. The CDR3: CSVAQNTEAFF.

The CDR3 sequence is CASSQSYSNYEQYF. This chain connects TRBV4-1 to TRBJ2-7. This CDR3 spans 14 amino acids. Germline CDR1 MGHRA, CDR2 YSYEKL.

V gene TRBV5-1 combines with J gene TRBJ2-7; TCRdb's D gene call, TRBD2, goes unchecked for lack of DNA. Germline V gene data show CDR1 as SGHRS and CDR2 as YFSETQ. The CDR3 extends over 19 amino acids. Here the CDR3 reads CASSHPPGTSGGFSYEQYF.